Listed here are 13 T cell receptor beta chains from one sample, sequenced in a study of cytomegalovirus exposure and HLA in healthy donors. This PCR relied on a set of 60 Vbeta primers and 13 Jbeta primers. Only in-frame clones appear in the TCRdb table, and some are missing; sequencing was by immunoSEQ multiplex PCR. The repertoire holds 60,000 to 75,000 clones, with 78% as singletons. Input material: PBMCs. All receptors come from a man between 18 and 29 years old in good health and CMV-seropositive.

This clone was detected once. The V gene is TRBV9, the J gene TRBJ2-2; 9 positions match TRBD2. This CDR3 region has 15 residues. V lost 2 bases to trimming and J lost 6 bases; unmatched junction nucleotides: 5. From germline, CDR1 is SGDLS and CDR2 YYNGEE. CDR3 nucleotide sequence: TGTGCCAGCAGCGTTGCCGGGACTAGCTCCGGGGAGCTGTTTTTT. As protein: CASSVAGTSSGELFF.

The J gene is TRBJ2-2, the V gene TRBV29-1; D is unclear. Trimming stripped 7 bases from V and 2 bases from J, with 8 bases between. The germline gives CDR1 SQVTM, CDR2 ANQGSEA. The CDR3 contains 12 residues. CDR3 amino acids: CSGVRNTGELFF. CDR3 coding DNA: TGCAGCGGTGTCAGAAACACCGGGGAGCTGTTTTTT.

This sequence joins TRBV5-5 and TRBJ2-7; D gene uncertain. V shed 2 bases and J shed 7 bases, with 10 bases lying between them. This CDR3 region has 12 residues. Germline V gene data show CDR1 as SGHKS and CDR2 as YYEKEE (reference sequence). CDR3 DNA sequence: TGTGCCAGCAGCTTCAAAGCTGGTGAGCAGTACTTC. It encodes CASSFKAGEQYF.

This sequence joins TRBV29-1 and TRBJ1-1; D is uncertain. Germline V gene sequence: CDR1 SQVTM, CDR2 ANQGSEA. The ends were cut back, 4 bases at V and 0 bases at J, with 12 bases in the middle. CDR3 size: 14 residues. CDR3 protein: CSVASTGMNTEAFF. The CDR3, as DNA: TGCAGCGTTGCCTCGACGGGGATGAACACTGAAGCTTTCTTT. Based on the CDR3 plus reference TRBV29-1 and TRBJ1-1, the full variable domain is SAVISQKPSRDICQRGTSLTIQCQVDSQVTMMFWYRQQPGQSLTLIATANQGSEATYESGFVIDKFPISRPNLTFSTLTVSNMSPEDSSIYLCSVASTGMNTEAFFGQGTRLTVV.

This clone showed up just a few times. This chain uses TRBV28 with TRBJ1-2; D gene ambiguous. With 6 bases removed from V and 3 bases from J, the gap between germline ends came to 14 bases. Looked up from germline, CDR1 is MDHEN and CDR2 is SYDVKM. CDR3 length: 14 residues. The CDR3 DNA follows: TGTGCCAGCAGCCCTAATTGGCGGCACTATGGCTACACCTTC. It encodes CASSPNWRHYGYTF.

This clone was detected a few times. The rearrangement joins TRBV2 to TRBJ2-3; 9 nucleotides line up with TRBD2. The CDR3 extends over 15 amino acids. V dropped 10 bases and J dropped 3; count of bases not matched to a gene: 11. From germline, CDR1 is SNHLY and CDR2 FYNNEI. In nucleotides, the CDR3 is TGTGCCACCACGACAGGGCTAGCGGGAACAGATACGCAGTATTTT. Protein: CATTTGLAGTDTQYF.

This chain connects TRBV6-1 to TRBJ2-5, with 7 bases aligning to TRBD1. The CDR3 consists of 14 residues. The germline gives CDR1 MNHNS, CDR2 SASEGT. Germline trimming cut 7 bases from V and 3 bases from J; bases unmatched to any gene: 8. For the CDR3, the DNA is TGTGCCAGCATCCTCGGGACAGCCGAAGAGACCCAGTACTTC. Translating gives CASILGTAEETQYF.

J is TRBJ2-3 and V is TRBV5-1; TRBD1 aligns across 9 bases. The trim removed 3 bases at V and 7 bases at J, leaving 18 bases unmatched. The CDR3 sequence is 18 residues long. Germline values: CDR1 SGHRS, CDR2 YFSETQ. CDR3 sequence: CASSSMIGTGRRLNTQYF. The CDR3 bases are TGCGCCAGCAGCTCAATGATAGGGACAGGGAGAAGGTTAAATACGCAGTATTTT.

The chain combines TRBV9 with TRBJ2-1; a possible D gene is TRBD1 (6 bases). V lost 6 bases, J lost 4 bases, and 14 bases lay in between. The V gene's germline CDR1 is SGDLS and CDR2 YYNGEE. CDR3 length: 14 residues. In nucleotides, the CDR3 is TGTGCCAGCACCTCCCGGGACAATTACAATGAGCAGTTCTTC. The encoded protein is CASTSRDNYNEQFF.

The rearrangement joins TRBV28 to TRBJ1-1; no firm D call. V gave up 11 bases and J gave up 6 bases, with 13 bases separating them. Germline loops: CDR1 MDHEN, CDR2 SYDVKM. The CDR3 is 11 amino acids. The CDR3 is CASFGLAEAFF. CDR3 nucleotides: TGTGCCTCGTTCGGACTGGCTGAAGCTTTCTTT.

This chain uses TRBV2 with TRBJ1-2; a weak D match, TRBD1 (5 bases). Trimming shortened V by 4 bases and J by 0 bases, and 9 bases separated the two germline ends. The CDR3 sequence is 14 residues long. CDR1 is SNHLY and CDR2 is FYNNEI in the germline V gene. The CDR3 is CASSVGGANYGYTF. DNA for the CDR3: TGTGCCAGCAGTGTCGGAGGGGCTAACTATGGCTACACCTTC.

The rearrangement uses TRBV10-1 and TRBJ1-1, with D possibly matching TRBD1 (5 bases). Trimming left V 4 bases short and J 3 bases short, with 9 bases between. Germline V gives CDR1 WNHNN, CDR2 SYGVQD (reference sequence). The CDR3 has 13 residues. CDR3 nucleotides: TGCGCCAGCAGTGGACCGGGGGACACTGAAGCTTTCTTT. Translating gives CASSGPGDTEAFF.

The chain recombines TRBV6-1 with TRBJ2-7; perhaps TRBD2 as D (5 bases). Trimming shortened V by 3 bases and J by 0 bases, and 12 bases separated the two germline ends. The CDR3 sequence is 15 residues long. The germline V gene has CDR1 MNHNS and CDR2 SASEGT. The CDR3 sequence is CASSEFTTSSYEQYF. In DNA, the CDR3 is TGTGCCAGCAGTGAGTTTACAACTAGCTCCTACGAGCAGTACTTC.